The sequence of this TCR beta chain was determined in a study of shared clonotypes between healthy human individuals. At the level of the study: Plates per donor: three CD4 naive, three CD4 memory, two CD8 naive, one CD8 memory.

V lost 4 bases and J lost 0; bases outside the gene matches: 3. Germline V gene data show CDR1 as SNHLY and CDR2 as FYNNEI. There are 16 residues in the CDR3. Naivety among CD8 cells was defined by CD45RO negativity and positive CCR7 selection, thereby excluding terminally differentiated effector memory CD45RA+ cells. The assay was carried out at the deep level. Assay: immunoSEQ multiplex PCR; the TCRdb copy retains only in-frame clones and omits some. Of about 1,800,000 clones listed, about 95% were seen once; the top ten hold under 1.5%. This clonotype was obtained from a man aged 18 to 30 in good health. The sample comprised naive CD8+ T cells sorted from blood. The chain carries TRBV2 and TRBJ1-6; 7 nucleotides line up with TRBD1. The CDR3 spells CASSAGQSSYNSPLHF. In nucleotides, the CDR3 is TGTGCCAGCAGTGCGGGACAGAGCTCCTATAATTCACCCCTCCACTTT.